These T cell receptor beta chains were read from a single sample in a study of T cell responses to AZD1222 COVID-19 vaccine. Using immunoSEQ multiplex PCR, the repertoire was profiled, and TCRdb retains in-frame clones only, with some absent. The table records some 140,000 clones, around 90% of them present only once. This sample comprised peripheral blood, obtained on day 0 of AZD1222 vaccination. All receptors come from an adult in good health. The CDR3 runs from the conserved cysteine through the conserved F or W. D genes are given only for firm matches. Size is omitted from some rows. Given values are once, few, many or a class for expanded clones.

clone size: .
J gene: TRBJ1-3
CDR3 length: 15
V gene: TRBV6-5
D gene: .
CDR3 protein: CASTTGGSRRNTIYF
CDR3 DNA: TGTGCCAGCACCACCGGAGGTTCTAGGAGAAACACCATATATTTT

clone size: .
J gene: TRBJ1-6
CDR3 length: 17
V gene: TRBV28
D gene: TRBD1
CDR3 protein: CASSLFRTGVHSSPLHF
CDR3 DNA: TGTGCCAGCAGTTTATTTCGGACAGGGGTACATAGTTCACCCCTCCACTTT

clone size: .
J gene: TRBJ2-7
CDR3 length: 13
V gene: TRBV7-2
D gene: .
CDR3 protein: CASSSTTTYEQYF
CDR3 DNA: TGTGCCAGCAGCTCCACGACAACATACGAGCAGTACTTC

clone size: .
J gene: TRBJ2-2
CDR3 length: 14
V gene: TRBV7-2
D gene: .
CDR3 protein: CASSLERQTGELFF
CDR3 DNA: TGTGCCAGCAGCTTGGAACGACAGACCGGGGAGCTGTTTTTT

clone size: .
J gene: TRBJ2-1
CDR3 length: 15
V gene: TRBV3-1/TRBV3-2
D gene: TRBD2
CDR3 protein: CASSPAGTSGNEQFF
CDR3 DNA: TGTGCCAGCAGCCCCGCAGGGACTAGCGGGAATGAGCAGTTCTTC

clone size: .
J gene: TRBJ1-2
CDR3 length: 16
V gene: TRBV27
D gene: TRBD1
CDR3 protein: CASSSQPDRGGYGYTF
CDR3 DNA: TGTGCCAGCAGTTCCCAACCGGACAGGGGCGGTTATGGCTACACCTTC

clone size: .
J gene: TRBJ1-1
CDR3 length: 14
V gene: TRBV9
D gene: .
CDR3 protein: CASSPHTMNTEAFF
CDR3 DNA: TGTGCCAGCAGCCCTCATACCATGAACACTGAAGCTTTCTTT

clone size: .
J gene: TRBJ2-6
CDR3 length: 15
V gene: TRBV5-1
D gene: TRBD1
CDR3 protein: CASSWTGAGANVLTF
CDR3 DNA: TGCGCCAGCAGCTGGACAGGGGCTGGGGCCAACGTCCTGACTTTC

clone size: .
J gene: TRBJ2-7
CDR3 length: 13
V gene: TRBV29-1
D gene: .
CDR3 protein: CSVELGASYEQYF
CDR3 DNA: TGCAGCGTTGAGTTGGGGGCCTCCTACGAGCAGTACTTC

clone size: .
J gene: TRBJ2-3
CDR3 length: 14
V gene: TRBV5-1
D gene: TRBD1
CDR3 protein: CASSLGTGADTQYF
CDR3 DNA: TGCGCCAGCAGCTTGGGGACAGGGGCAGATACGCAGTATTTT

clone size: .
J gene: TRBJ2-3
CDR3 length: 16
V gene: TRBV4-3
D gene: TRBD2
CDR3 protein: CASSQDWGRAGDTQYF
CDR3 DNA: TGCGCCAGCAGCCAAGATTGGGGGAGGGCCGGAGATACGCAGTATTTT

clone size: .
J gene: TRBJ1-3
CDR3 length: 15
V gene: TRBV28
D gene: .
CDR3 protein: CASSPTGLAGNTIYF
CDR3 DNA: TGTGCCAGCAGTCCTACAGGACTCGCGGGAAACACCATATATTTT

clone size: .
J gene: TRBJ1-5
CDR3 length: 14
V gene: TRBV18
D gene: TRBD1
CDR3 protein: CASSATGEGQPQHF
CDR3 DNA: TGTGCCAGCTCGGCGACAGGGGAAGGTCAGCCCCAGCATTTT

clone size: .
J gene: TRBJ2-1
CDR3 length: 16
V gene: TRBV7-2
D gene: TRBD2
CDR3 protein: CASILQTSGAYNEQFF
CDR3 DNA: TGTGCCAGCATCCTGCAAACTAGCGGAGCCTACAATGAGCAGTTCTTC

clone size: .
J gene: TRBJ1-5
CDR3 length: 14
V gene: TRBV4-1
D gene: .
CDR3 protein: CASSQEASRQPQHF
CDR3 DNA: TGCGCCAGCAGCCAAGAGGCTTCGCGGCAGCCCCAGCATTTT

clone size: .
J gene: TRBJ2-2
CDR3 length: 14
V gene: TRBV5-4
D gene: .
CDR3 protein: CASSLLGVTGELFF
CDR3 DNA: TGTGCCAGCAGCTTGTTGGGGGTCACCGGGGAGCTGTTTTTT

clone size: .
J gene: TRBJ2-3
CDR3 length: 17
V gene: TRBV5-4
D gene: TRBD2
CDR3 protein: CASSWISGGASTDTQYF
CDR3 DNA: TGTGCCAGCAGCTGGATTAGCGGGGGGGCTAGCACAGATACGCAGTATTTT

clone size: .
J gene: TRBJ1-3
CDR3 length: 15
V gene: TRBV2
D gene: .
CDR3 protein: CASTVGTVSGNTIYF
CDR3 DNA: TGTGCCAGCACCGTTGGGACGGTCTCTGGAAACACCATATATTTT

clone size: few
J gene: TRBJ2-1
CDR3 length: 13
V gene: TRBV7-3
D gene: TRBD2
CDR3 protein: CASSLRSAGEQFF
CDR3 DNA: TGTGCCAGCAGCTTAAGGTCAGCGGGAGAGCAGTTCTTC

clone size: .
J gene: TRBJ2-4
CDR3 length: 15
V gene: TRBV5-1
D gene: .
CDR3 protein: CASSEGVLAKNIQYF
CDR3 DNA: TGCGCCAGCTCCGAGGGAGTCTTAGCCAAAAACATTCAGTACTTC

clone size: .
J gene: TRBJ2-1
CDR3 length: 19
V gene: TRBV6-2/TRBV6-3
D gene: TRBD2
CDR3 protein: CASSYSTSGGFSSYNEQFF
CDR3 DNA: TGTGCCAGCAGTTACTCGACTAGCGGCGGTTTCAGCTCCTACAATGAGCAGTTCTTC

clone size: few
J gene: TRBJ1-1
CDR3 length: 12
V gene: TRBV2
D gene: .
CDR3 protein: CAEGGYTTEAFF
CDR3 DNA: TGTGCAGAGGGGGGGTACACAACTGAAGCTTTCTTT

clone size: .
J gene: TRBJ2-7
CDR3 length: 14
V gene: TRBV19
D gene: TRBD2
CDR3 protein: CASSVYSGSYEQYF
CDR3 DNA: TGTGCCAGTAGTGTTTATAGCGGGAGCTACGAGCAGTACTTC

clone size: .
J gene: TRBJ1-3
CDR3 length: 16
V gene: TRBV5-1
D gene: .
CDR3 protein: CASSLVGATSGNTIYF
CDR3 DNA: TGCGCCAGCAGCTTGGTTGGAGCCACCTCTGGAAACACCATATATTTT

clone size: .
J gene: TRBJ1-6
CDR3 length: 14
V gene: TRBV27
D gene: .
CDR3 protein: CASSFSAIGSPLHF
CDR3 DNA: TGTGCCAGCAGTTTTAGCGCGATTGGGTCACCCCTCCACTTT

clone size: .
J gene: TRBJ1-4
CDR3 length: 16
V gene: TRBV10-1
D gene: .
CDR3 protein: CASSVGCTSGDEKLFF
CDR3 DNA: TGCGCCAGCAGTGTTGGTTGTACGTCGGGGGATGAAAAACTGTTTTTT

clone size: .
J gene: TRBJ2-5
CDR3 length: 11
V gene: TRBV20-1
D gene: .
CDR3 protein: CSATHSETQYF
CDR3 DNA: TGCAGTGCTACCCACTCAGAGACCCAGTACTTC

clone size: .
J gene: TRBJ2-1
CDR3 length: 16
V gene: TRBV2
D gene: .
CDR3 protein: CASLRQAYSSYNEQFF
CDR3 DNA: TGTGCCAGCTTGCGGCAGGCCTACAGCTCCTACAATGAGCAGTTCTTC

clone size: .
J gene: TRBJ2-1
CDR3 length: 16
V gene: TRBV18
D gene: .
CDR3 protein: CASSPLSRISYNEQFF
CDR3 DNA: TGTGCCAGCTCACCCTTAAGCAGGATCTCCTACAATGAGCAGTTCTTC

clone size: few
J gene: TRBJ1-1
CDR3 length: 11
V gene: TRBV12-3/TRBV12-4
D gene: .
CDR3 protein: CASSFNTEAFF
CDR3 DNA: TGTGCCAGCAGTTTCAACACTGAAGCTTTCTTT

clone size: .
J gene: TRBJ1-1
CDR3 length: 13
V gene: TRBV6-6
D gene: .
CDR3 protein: CASSSGPGLEAFF
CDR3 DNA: TGTGCCAGCAGTTCAGGTCCCGGCCTTGAAGCTTTCTTT

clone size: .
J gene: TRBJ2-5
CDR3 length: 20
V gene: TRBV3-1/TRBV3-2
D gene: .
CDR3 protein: CASSQGLEGKGVLSSETQYF
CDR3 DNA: TGTGCCAGCAGCCAAGGTCTCGAGGGTAAGGGAGTATTATCCTCAGAGACCCAGTACTTC

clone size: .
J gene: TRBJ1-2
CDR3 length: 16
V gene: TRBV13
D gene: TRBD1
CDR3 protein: CASSPKGQGGRAGYTF
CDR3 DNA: TGTGCCAGCAGCCCAAAAGGACAGGGAGGTCGTGCTGGCTACACCTTC

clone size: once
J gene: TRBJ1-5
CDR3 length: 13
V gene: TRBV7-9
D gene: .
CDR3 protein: CASSLALNQPQHF
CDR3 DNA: TGTGCCAGCAGCTTGGCGCTAAATCAGCCCCAGCATTTT

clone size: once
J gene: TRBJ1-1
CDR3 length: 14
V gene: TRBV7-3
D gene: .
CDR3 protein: CASSLTTAGAEAFF
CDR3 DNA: TGTGCCAGCAGCTTAACAACAGCTGGGGCTGAAGCTTTCTTT

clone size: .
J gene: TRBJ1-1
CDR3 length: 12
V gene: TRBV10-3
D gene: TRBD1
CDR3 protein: CAISVQGGEAFF
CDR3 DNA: TGTGCCATCAGTGTCCAGGGGGGGGAAGCTTTCTTT

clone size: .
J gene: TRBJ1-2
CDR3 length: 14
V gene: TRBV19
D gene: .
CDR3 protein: CASAKGGVGGGYTF
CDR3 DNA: TGTGCCAGTGCGAAAGGCGGGGTCGGTGGAGGCTACACCTTC

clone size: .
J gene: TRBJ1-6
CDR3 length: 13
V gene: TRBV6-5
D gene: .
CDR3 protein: CASSYGLDSPLHF
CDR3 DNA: TGTGCCAGCAGTTACGGATTAGACTCACCCCTCCACTTT

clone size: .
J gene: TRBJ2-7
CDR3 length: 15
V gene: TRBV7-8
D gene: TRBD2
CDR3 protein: CASSLGLAGTYEQYF
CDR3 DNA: TGTGCCAGCAGCTTGGGGCTAGCGGGTACCTACGAGCAGTACTTC

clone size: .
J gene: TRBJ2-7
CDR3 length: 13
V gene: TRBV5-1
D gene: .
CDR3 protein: CASSRGQIYEQYF
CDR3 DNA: TGCGCCAGCAGCCGGGGGCAGATCTACGAGCAGTACTTC

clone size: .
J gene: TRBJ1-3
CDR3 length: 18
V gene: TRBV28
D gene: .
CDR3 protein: CASSPPGLRKPSGNTIYF
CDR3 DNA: TGTGCCAGCAGCCCCCCGGGTTTGAGGAAGCCCTCTGGAAACACCATATATTTT

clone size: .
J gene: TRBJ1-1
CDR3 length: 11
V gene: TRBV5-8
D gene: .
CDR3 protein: CASSLAGWAFF
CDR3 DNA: TGTGCCAGCAGCTTGGCGGGGTGGGCTTTCTTT

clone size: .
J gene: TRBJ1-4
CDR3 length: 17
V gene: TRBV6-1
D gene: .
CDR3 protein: CASSGTLTTLLGEKLFF
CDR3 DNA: TGTGCCAGCAGTGGGACCCTAACTACGCTACTCGGTGAAAAACTGTTTTTT

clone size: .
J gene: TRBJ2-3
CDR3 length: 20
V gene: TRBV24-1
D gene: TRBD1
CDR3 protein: CATSSVKGQGTLSHLHTQYF
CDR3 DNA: TGTGCCACCAGCTCTGTGAAGGGACAGGGGACTCTTTCTCACCTCCATACGCAGTATTTT

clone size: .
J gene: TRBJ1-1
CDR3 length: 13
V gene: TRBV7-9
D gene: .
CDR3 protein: CASSLSPPTEAFF
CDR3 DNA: TGTGCCAGCAGCTTAAGCCCGCCGACTGAAGCTTTCTTT

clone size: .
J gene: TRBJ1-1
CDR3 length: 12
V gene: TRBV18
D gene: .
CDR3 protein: CASSPSYTEAFF
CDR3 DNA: TGTGCCAGCTCACCTTCTTACACTGAAGCTTTCTTT

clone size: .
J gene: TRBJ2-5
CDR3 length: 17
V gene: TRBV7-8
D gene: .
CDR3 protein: CASSLGRRQTGKETQYF
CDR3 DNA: TGTGCCAGCAGCTTAGGTCGTCGGCAAACCGGAAAAGAGACCCAGTACTTC

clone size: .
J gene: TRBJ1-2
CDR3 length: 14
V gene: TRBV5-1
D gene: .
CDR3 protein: CASSLDPSNYGYTF
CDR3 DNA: TGCGCCAGCAGCTTAGATCCCAGTAACTATGGCTACACCTTC

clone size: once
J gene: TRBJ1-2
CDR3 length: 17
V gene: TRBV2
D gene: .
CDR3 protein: CASSGFFRVTANYGYTF
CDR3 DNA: TGTGCCAGCAGTGGTTTTTTTCGAGTGACAGCTAACTATGGCTACACCTTC

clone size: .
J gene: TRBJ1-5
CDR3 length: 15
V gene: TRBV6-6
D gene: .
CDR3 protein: CASRAFLLSNQPQHF
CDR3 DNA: TGTGCCAGCAGAGCCTTTCTCCTTAGCAATCAGCCCCAGCATTTT

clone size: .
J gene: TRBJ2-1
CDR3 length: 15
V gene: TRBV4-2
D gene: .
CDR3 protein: CASSQDARRSNEQFF
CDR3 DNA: TGTGCCAGCAGCCAAGATGCTAGAAGGTCCAATGAGCAGTTCTTC

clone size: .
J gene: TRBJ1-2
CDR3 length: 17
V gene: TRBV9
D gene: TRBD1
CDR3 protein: CASSVDLDRGSRYGYTF
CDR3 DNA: TGTGCCAGCAGCGTAGATTTAGACAGGGGGTCACGGTATGGCTACACCTTC

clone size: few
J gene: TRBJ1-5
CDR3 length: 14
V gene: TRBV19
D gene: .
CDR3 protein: CASTQGGWDQPQHF
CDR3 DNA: TGTGCCAGTACCCAGGGAGGGTGGGATCAGCCCCAGCATTTT

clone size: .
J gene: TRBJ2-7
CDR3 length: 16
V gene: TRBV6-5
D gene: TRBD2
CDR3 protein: CASSYFAGTSGYEQYF
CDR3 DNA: TGTGCCAGCAGTTACTTCGCCGGGACTAGCGGCTACGAGCAGTACTTC